The subject of this entry is one T cell receptor (beta chain). Its specificity is unknown. Exclusions: uncontrolled infection, other autoimmune disease, pregnancy, lactation. Over 9 ml of fresh peripheral blood supplied the PBMCs. The data stem from a study of T cells in Graves' hyperthyroidism and ophthalmopathy. General study results and limits: Ophthalmopathy, as predicted by the model, came a median roughly 6.5 months after the prediction. Among thyroid clonotypes expanded above 0.001, most also appeared in blood.

V shed 4 bases, J shed 1 base, and the junction held 9 bases outside the gene matches. This CDR3 spans 15 amino acids. Germline lookup yields CDR1 DFQATT and CDR2 SNEGSKA (reference sequence). Amplified TCR beta CDR3 regions derived from RNA transcripts. Using the HTBI primer set, a first-round RT-PCR was run on the TCR CDR3. Using its own MiXCR run on the multiplex PCR reads, TCRdb lists one record per CDR3 protein. The sample lists approximately 720,000 distinct CDR3 sequences, around 20% occurring once. Sequencing used blood. The chain links TRBV20-1 to TRBJ1-1, with TRBD1 matching over 7 bases. The receptor comes from a woman aged 50 to 60 with Graves' hyperthyroidism that later progressed to Graves' ophthalmopathy. CDR3 nucleotides: TGCAGTGCTACCAACTTTAGGACAGGGAACACTGAAGCTTTCTTT. Translation: CSATNFRTGNTEAFF.